This T cell receptor beta chain derives from a study of shared clonotypes between healthy human individuals. CDR3 size: 16 residues. Germline V gene lookup returns CDR1 SNHLY and CDR2 FYNNEI. V shed 4 bases and J shed 3 bases, with 18 bases lying between them. Produced via immunoSEQ multiplex PCR; TCRdb's table is partial and in-frame only. The sample records 1.5 million to 1.9 million clones, 95% to 99% being singletons. The chain uses TRBV2 and TRBJ1-2, with D possibly being TRBD1 (5 bases). This receptor was identified in a man under 40 in good health. Sequenced input: naive CD4+ T cells sorted from blood. The subset is: CD45RA+ positively selected. This CDR3 reads CASSVAGQVGDYGYTF. DNA of the CDR3: TGTGCCAGCAGTGTGGCAGGTCAAGTGGGGGACTATGGCTACACCTTC.